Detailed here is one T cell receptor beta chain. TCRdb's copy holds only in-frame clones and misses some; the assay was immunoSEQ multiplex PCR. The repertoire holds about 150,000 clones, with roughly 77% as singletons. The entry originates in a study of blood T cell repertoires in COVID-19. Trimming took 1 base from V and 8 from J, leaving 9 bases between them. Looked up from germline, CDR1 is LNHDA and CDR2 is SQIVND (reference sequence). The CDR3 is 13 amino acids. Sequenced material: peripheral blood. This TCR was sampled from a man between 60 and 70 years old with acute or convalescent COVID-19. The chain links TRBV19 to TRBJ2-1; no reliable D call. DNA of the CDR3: TGTGCCAGTAGTATAGGAAAGCTGGATGAGCAGTTCTTC. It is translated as CASSIGKLDEQFF.